This T cell receptor (beta chain) stems from a study of vaccination and CD4 T cells after COVID-19 (dated 2022 in TCRdb). For the study in its entirety: Every convalescent patient had a positive nasal swab PCR test for SARS-CoV-2, with mild disease in nine patients and severe disease in one. In the convalescent cohort there were six males and four females, among whom were two Hispanic individuals, seven Caucasians, two Asians and one multiracial person. Participants got two doses of the Pfizer-BioNTech BNT162b2 vaccine (n=8) or two doses of the Moderna mRNA-1273 vaccine (n=2). Post-COVID blood samples from convalescent patients were collected a median of roughly 100 days after diagnosis, with a range of 35 to 161 days. Post-vaccine blood samples were obtained a median of roughly 75 days after the second vaccine dose, with a range of roughly 12 to 250 days. For stimulating the cultures, overlapping spike peptide pools were used, derived from SARS-CoV-2 as well as from the common cold coronaviruses HCoV-NL63, HCoV-OC43 and HCoV-229E. In control cultures, a CEFX viral epitope pool was used as positive control, an HIV-1 Nef peptide pool was used as negative control, or no peptide was added. In roughly 10 COVID-19 convalescent patients and a handful of infection-naive healthy vaccine recipients, the spike-specific CD4+ TCR repertoire before mRNA vaccination was compared with the repertoire after mRNA vaccination.

Library prep was done by PCR. At the Johns Hopkins FTIC core, DNA from the cultured CD4+ T cells underwent TCR sequencing with the Oncomine TCR Beta short-read assay. Genomic DNA was extracted from the cultured CD4+ T cells with the QIAamp micro DNA kit. Oncomine TCR Beta libraries made from cultured CD4+ T cells were pooled using unique dual indexes and sequenced on an Illumina iSeq 100. Processing in the source paper ran as follows. Non-productive sequences were removed, and CDR3s not starting with C, not ending with F or W, or shorter than 7 amino acids were discarded. Antigen-specific clonotypes were identified with the MANAFEST web application by comparing peptide-stimulated wells with reference and other culture wells. To be called positive, a clone needed an FDR below 0.05, an odds ratio above 5, and a productive frequency above 0.1% in at least two of three replicate wells. Clonotypes that were significantly expanded in both SARS-CoV-2 spike wells and at least one common cold coronavirus spike condition were defined as cross-reactive. CDR3 homology was assessed with Levenshtein distances (stringdist) and unrooted phylogenetic trees (ape) in R version 3.6.1. TCRdb ran its own pipeline on the public reads, namely fastp trimming at Q25 and MiXCR clone calling, and kept in-frame beta chains. Entries are consolidated by CDR3 protein sequence, retaining the most common genes and DNA. The V and J calls and clone size are TCRdb's, not the authors'. The sample table records some 15,000 distinct CDR3 sequences; around 48% of these occur just once. The top ten hold approximately 7.2% of the sample.

Worth noting for this clonotype: Its antigen remains unidentified. Base-call qualities are not available, and no considerably larger clone is one nucleotide away.

Trimming costs V 6 bases and J 1 base, and their ends lie 13 bases apart. The CDR3 spans 15 residues, from the cysteine through the phenylalanine. Only CDR3 DNA is held: 45 bases, read in frame from base 1. The germline V gene supplies CDR1 MNHNS and CDR2 SASEGT. The label giving this sample's treatment or condition can be read as: roughly ten-day PBMC culture with coronavirus spike peptide pools or control peptides (ViraFEST assay). The study used the ViraFEST assay, which expanded antigen-specific T cells with peptide pools and then identified expanded clonotypes by TCR sequencing. The convalescent patients' positive SARS-CoV-2 PCR tests fell between March and December 2020, which was before the Alpha, Beta and Delta variants emerged in the United States. Each well held some 2 million PBMCs cultured in IMDM containing approximately 5% human AB serum and around 9.2 IU/ml IL-2, with 10 ug/ml peptide pools added. Half of the culture medium was replaced with fresh IL-2-containing medium on days 3 and 7. Once the cells had been in culture for over 9 days, the EasySep CD4+ T cell isolation kit was used to isolate CD4+ T cells by negative selection. Ficoll-Paque Plus gradient centrifugation was used to isolate PBMCs from whole blood, and the isolated PBMCs were then either used fresh or cryopreserved at -140C. Each culture condition was generally run in triplicate wells.

Here is what the overall study found, with its caveats: The median number of SARS-CoV-2-reactive clonotypes rose from fewer than 25 after infection to a few dozen after vaccination, but the change was not significant. In convalescent patients, nearly all vaccine-specific clones (304 of 307) were found to be mono-reactive for SARS-CoV-2 spike rather than cross-reactive with common cold coronaviruses. In convalescent patients, a median roughly 85% of post-vaccine SARS-CoV-2-reactive clones were detected only after vaccination, and vaccine-specific priming was suggested by this finding. Only a relatively small number of convalescent patients were included in the study, and early timepoints following natural infection were not analyzed.

The chain employs TRBV6-1 and TRBJ1-5; the best D guess is TRBD1, with 5 bases matching. The sample comprised CD4+ T cells from blood, cultured in vitro. The sequence came from a human donor who had recovered from COVID-19. At the DNA level, the sequence is TGTGCCAGCAGACTCTTGGCAGGGAGCAATCAGCCCCAGCATTTT. Translation gives CASRLLAGSNQPQHF.